The T cell receptor (beta chain) under discussion was sequenced for a study of PD-1 blockade in classical Hodgkin lymphoma. Whole-study findings and limits: CD4+ TCR diversity climbed significantly by C4D1, unlike CD8+ TCR diversity. Patients who responded completely had about the same baseline diversity as newly diagnosed patients. The study reported lower baseline TCR diversity in newly diagnosed patients than in healthy donors.

To note about this clone: Its antigen is not known.

Produced via immunoSEQ multiplex PCR; TCRdb's table is partial and in-frame only. Seen here are 90,000 to 130,000 clones, 80% to 90% observed once, and the top ten hold around 20%. Exposure to brentuximab vedotin varied, and each patient had relapsed following autologous stem cell transplantation. Best responses fell into complete response, partial response or progressive disease. Germline loops: CDR1 SGHAT, CDR2 FQNNGV. V lost 1 base and J 1 base, leaving 14 bases between the germline ends. The CDR3 is 17 residues long. The material was peripheral blood mononuclear cells (PBMCs), obtained before the second cycle of nivolumab. The rearrangement uses TRBV11-2 and TRBJ1-5, with D unresolved. This TCR came from a human donor with classical Hodgkin lymphoma. The CDR3 region has the DNA TGTGCCAGCAGCTTAGGGTCAAAGGGCTCGAGCAATCAGCCCCAGCATTTT. Protein sequence: CASSLGSKGSSNQPQHF.